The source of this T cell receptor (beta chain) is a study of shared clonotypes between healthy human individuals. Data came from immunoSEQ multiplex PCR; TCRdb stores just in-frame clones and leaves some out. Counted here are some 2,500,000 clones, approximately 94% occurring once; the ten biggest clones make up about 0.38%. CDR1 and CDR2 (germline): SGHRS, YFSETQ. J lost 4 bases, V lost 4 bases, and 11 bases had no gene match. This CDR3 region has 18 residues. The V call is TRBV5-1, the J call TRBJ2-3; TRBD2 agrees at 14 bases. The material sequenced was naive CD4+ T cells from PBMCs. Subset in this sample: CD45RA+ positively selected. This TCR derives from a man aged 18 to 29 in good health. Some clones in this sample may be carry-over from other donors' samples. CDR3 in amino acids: CASSPTGTSGSFPDTQYF. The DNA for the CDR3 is TGCGCCAGCAGCCCCACCGGGACTAGCGGGAGTTTCCCAGATACGCAGTATTTT.